These 29 T cell receptor beta chains came from one sample sequenced in a study of naive and memory T cell subsets. Overall study results and limits: A few larger clonotypes appeared in naive repertoires, especially CD8, possibly memory cells re-expressing CD45RA.

An equimolar mix of two oligonucleotides served as the beta constant-region primer for TRBC1 and TRBC2. Ligated cDNA was amplified by four rounds of PCR with nested alpha and beta constant-region primers and SP2. MiXCR was run by TCRdb on the UMI-ligation and nested PCR reads, yielding one entry per CDR3 protein. The sample holds some 110,000 distinct CDR3 sequences, around 15% seen once. For these receptors, no antigen is known. Sequencing was carried out using naive CD8+ T cells from blood. All receptors come from a human donor in good health.

The CDR3, as DNA: TGTGCCAGCGGCGCGCCCCCCGGAGATGAGCAGTTCTTC. It is translated as CASGAPPGDEQFF. This rearrangement joins TRBV2 to TRBJ2-1, with D hard to call. The CDR3 extends over 13 amino acids. CDR1 is SNHLY, CDR2 FYNNEI, per germline. Deletions cut 8 bases from V and 8 bases from J, with 16 bases between.

This clonotype was recorded many times. This chain links TRBV20-1 with TRBJ2-7; 7 nucleotides match TRBD2. V trimming: 1 base; J trimming: 2 bases; junction bases outside the gene matches: 11. The CDR3 totals 16 residues. Germline CDR1 and CDR2: DFQATT and SNEGSKA (reference sequence). CDR3 bases: TGCAGTGCTAGAGGAATGTGGGCGGGAGAGGCCTACGAGCAGTACTTC. Residues: CSARGMWAGEAYEQYF.

The rearrangement uses TRBV28 and TRBJ1-5; TRBD1 aligns across 12 bases. This CDR3 region has 17 residues. V was pared by 5 bases and J by 2 bases, with 7 bases of the junction left unmatched. CDR1 is MDHEN and CDR2 is SYDVKM in the germline V gene. CDR3 coding DNA: TGTGCCAGCAGTCCCGGGACAGGGGGCGCGGGCAATCAGCCCCAGCATTTT. It yields the protein CASSPGTGGAGNQPQHF. Full variable domain (remainder filled in from reference TRBV28 and TRBJ1-5): DVKVTQSSRYLVKRTGEKVFLECVQDMDHENMFWYRQDPGLGLRLIYFSYDVKMKEKGDIPEGYSVSREKKERFSLILESASTNQTSMYLCASSPGTGGAGNQPQHFGDGTRLSIL.

Many counts were recorded for this clonotype. This chain joins TRBV28 and TRBJ2-5, with 10 positions matching TRBD2. Trimming at V came to 7 bases and at J to 5 bases, leaving 7 bases not matched to a gene. Germline CDR1 MDHEN, CDR2 SYDVKM. The CDR3 runs 14 residues. The CDR3 protein is CASTLAGGRETQYF. The CDR3 nucleotides read TGTGCCAGCACCTTAGCGGGGGGCCGGGAGACCCAGTACTTC.

This clonotype was seen at least ten times. The V gene is TRBV6-2 or TRBV6-3, the J gene TRBJ2-5; no definite D call. V was trimmed by 2 bases and J by 5 bases, leaving 3 bases between them. CDR1 and CDR2 (germline): MNHEY, SVGEGT. This CDR3 comprises 11 residues. Here the CDR3 reads CASSYPETQYF. CDR3 nucleotides: TGTGCCAGCAGTTACCCTGAGACCCAGTACTTC.

This chain links TRBV4-2 with TRBJ1-3; D remains unclear. CDR3 size: 17 residues. V was trimmed by 1 base and J by 0 bases, leaving 13 bases between them. Per the germline V gene, CDR1 is LGHNA and CDR2 is YNFKEQ. The CDR3 region is CASSQVESPSSGNTIYF. CDR3 nucleotide sequence: TGTGCCAGCAGCCAAGTAGAAAGTCCGAGCTCTGGAAACACCATATATTTT.

This rearrangement joins TRBV5-1 to TRBJ2-6, with a weak D call TRBD2 (6 bases). Germline loops: CDR1 SGHRS, CDR2 YFSETQ. V dropped 5 bases and J dropped 0 bases, with 12 bases sitting between them. CDR3 size: 16 residues. CDR3 amino acids: CASRGTGGSGANVLTF. CDR3 bases: TGCGCCAGCAGAGGGACTGGCGGCTCTGGGGCCAACGTCCTGACTTTC.

This clonotype was observed a handful of times. The J gene is TRBJ2-7, the V gene TRBV7-3; D possibly corresponds to TRBD2 (7 bases). CDR3 size: 14 residues. Trimming took off 0 bases at V and 5 bases at J, with 11 bases between the two ends. The germline V gene encodes CDR1 SGHTA and CDR2 FQGTGA. CDR3 in amino acids: CASSLTGEGDEQYF. CDR3 nucleotide sequence: TGTGCCAGCAGCTTAACGGGGGAGGGGGACGAGCAGTACTTC.

Only a few counts were recorded for this clonotype. The rearrangement uses TRBV7-8 and TRBJ2-2; D possibly corresponds to TRBD2 (6 bases). Per the germline V gene, CDR1 is SGHVS and CDR2 is FQNEAQ. The CDR3 length is 15 residues. V lost 3 bases, J lost 6 bases, and 14 bases lay in between. CDR3 sequence reads: CASSLEVGGAGELFF. The DNA for the CDR3 is TGTGCCAGCAGCTTGGAAGTGGGCGGGGCCGGGGAGCTGTTTTTT.

This clonotype was counted at least ten times. This chain joins TRBV5-4 and TRBJ1-1; perhaps TRBD1 as D (5 bases). Between the trimmed V and J ends, which lost 5 bases and 5 bases, there was a span of 16 bases. Germline CDR1 reads SGHNT; CDR2 reads YYREEE (reference sequence). This CDR3 has 14 residues. DNA for the CDR3: TGTGCCAGCAGGAGGGACTCCGGTGTAACTGAAGCTTTCTTT. Translated: CASRRDSGVTEAFF.

In its sample, this clonotype was seen many times. The chain has TRBV9 and TRBJ2-7; weak D call: TRBD1 (7 bases). The CDR3 has 14 residues. Germline V gives CDR1 SGDLS, CDR2 YYNGEE. Trimming shortened V by 0 bases and J by 4 bases, and 11 bases separated the two germline ends. The DNA of the CDR3 is TGTGCCAGCAGCGTAGCAGGGGGAGGATACGAGCAGTACTTC. This gives the protein CASSVAGGGYEQYF.

This clonotype was picked up a small number of times. V usage is TRBV6-2 or TRBV6-3 and J usage is TRBJ1-2; possibly TRBD1 for D (6 bases). This CDR3 contains 16 residues. The V end lost 6 bases, the J end lost 7 bases, and 24 bases lay between the germline ends. Germline loops: CDR1 MNHEY, CDR2 SVGEGT. The CDR3 sequence is CASSQTNREKIGGYTF. Written as DNA, the CDR3 is TGTGCCAGCAGCCAAACAAACAGGGAGAAAATTGGTGGCTACACCTTC.

The rearrangement uses TRBV6-6 and TRBJ2-1, with 9 nucleotides matching TRBD2. The CDR3 spans 20 residues. V was pared by 3 bases and J by 4 bases, with 19 bases of the junction left unmatched. Germline CDR1 reads MNHNY; CDR2 reads SVGAGI (reference sequence). Here the CDR3 DNA reads TGTGCCAGCAGTTATCGGCCAGGAGGACTAGCGACTACCTCATACAATGAGCAGTTCTTC. Amino acid sequence: CASSYRPGGLATTSYNEQFF.

This clonotype was recorded at least ten times. The gene calls are TRBV27 and TRBJ1-3; D is unclear. The germline V gene has CDR1 MNHEY and CDR2 SMNVEV (reference sequence). The ends were cut back, 3 bases at V and 8 bases at J, with 11 bases in the middle. This CDR3 is 13 amino acids long. This chain's CDR3 is CASSFHGSDTIYF. The CDR3 coding sequence is TGTGCCAGCAGTTTCCATGGTTCGGACACCATATATTTT.

This clonotype was found a few times. The chain employs TRBV6-2 or TRBV6-3 and TRBJ2-3; D uncertain. Germline V CDR1 and CDR2: MNHEY, SVGEGT. The CDR3 is made up of 13 amino acids. Trimming shortened V by 6 bases and J by 2 bases, and 9 bases separated the two germline ends. CDR3 loop: CASSTITTDTQYF. DNA of the CDR3: TGTGCCAGCAGCACGATAACCACAGATACGCAGTATTTT.

This clonotype was seen a few times. This chain joins TRBV6-2 or TRBV6-3 and TRBJ2-3; 7 bases map to TRBD2. The V gene's germline CDR1 is MNHEY and CDR2 SVGEGT. The CDR3 has 17 amino acids. Unmatched junction bases numbered 10, after V lost 0 bases and J lost 4 bases. The CDR3: CASSYSTVAGVADTQYF. CDR3 coding DNA: TGTGCCAGCAGTTACTCGACAGTTGCGGGGGTGGCAGATACGCAGTATTTT.

There are a few counts of this clonotype. For the CDR3, the DNA is TGCAGTGCTAGAGATTTCCGGGAAGCTTTCTTT. This codes for CSARDFREAFF. The J gene is TRBJ1-1, the V gene TRBV20-1; D call uncertain. The length of the CDR3 is 11 residues. V shed 0 bases and J shed 8 bases, with 7 bases lying between them. In germline, CDR1 is DFQATT, CDR2 SNEGSKA (reference sequence).

This clonotype was seen more than once but under ten times. The V call is TRBV5-1, the J call TRBJ2-5; TRBD2 matches 7 bases. Losses at the gene ends were 1 base for V and 5 bases for J; bases not matched to a gene: 8. Germline lookup yields CDR1 SGHRS and CDR2 YFSETQ. The CDR3 is 15 amino acids. CDR3 region: CASSLSGAYLETQYF. The CDR3 coding sequence is TGCGCCAGCAGCTTGAGCGGGGCCTATCTCGAGACCCAGTACTTC.

This clonotype was counted only a few times. The chain links TRBV29-1 to TRBJ2-3; D is perhaps TRBD1 or TRBD2 (5 bases each). CDR1 SQVTM and CDR2 ANQGSEA come from the germline V gene. Between the trimmed V and J ends, which lost 3 bases and 2 bases, there was a span of 18 bases. The CDR3 runs to 16 residues. CDR3 sequence: CSVEEMYVGDTDTQYF. The CDR3 nucleotides read TGCAGCGTTGAGGAAATGTACGTGGGGGACACAGATACGCAGTATTTT.

The chain employs TRBV29-1 and TRBJ2-1; D remains unclear. V was clipped by 7 bases and J by 2 bases, with 6 bases between them. Germline V gene data show CDR1 as SQVTM and CDR2 as ANQGSEA. CDR3 length equals 11 residues. The CDR3 loop is CSGTAYNEQFF. The CDR3, as DNA: TGCAGCGGTACAGCCTACAATGAGCAGTTCTTC.

This rearrangement joins TRBV10-3 to TRBJ1-2; a possible D gene is TRBD1 (6 bases). CDR3 size: 15 residues. Trimming shortened V by 0 bases and J by 4 bases, and 12 bases separated the two germline ends. Germline values: CDR1 ENHRY, CDR2 SYGVKD. The CDR3 is CAISESGTKVYGYTF. The CDR3 DNA reads as TGTGCCATCAGTGAGTCAGGGACAAAAGTCTATGGCTACACCTTC.

This clonotype was counted between two and nine times. The chain employs TRBV28 and TRBJ2-7; 8 nucleotides line up with TRBD1. This CDR3 has 15 residues. Germline CDR1 and CDR2: MDHEN and SYDVKM. The ends lost 5 bases at V and 5 bases at J; junction bases unmatched: 11. CDR3 region: CASSPRTGLIDEQYF. The CDR3 DNA is TGTGCCAGCAGTCCTCGGACAGGGTTGATCGACGAGCAGTACTTC.

This chain connects TRBV24-1 to TRBJ2-2, with a weak D call TRBD1 (6 bases). Germline V gives CDR1 KGHDR, CDR2 SFDVKD. V was cut by 3 bases and J by 4 bases, with 14 bases left in between. The CDR3 totals 16 residues. The CDR3 loop is CATSDRTGWSTGELFF. CDR3 sequence (DNA): TGTGCCACCAGTGATAGAACAGGGTGGAGCACCGGGGAGCTGTTTTTT.

Ten or more counts support this clonotype. The chain's CDR3 is CASSRGTGDPGANVLTF. As DNA, the CDR3 is TGTGCCAGCAGCCGAGGGACAGGGGACCCTGGGGCCAACGTCCTGACTTTC. The rearrangement uses TRBV5-4 and TRBJ2-6; 10 positions match TRBD1. V trimming: 4 bases; J trimming: 2 bases; junction bases outside the gene matches: 6. Germline loops: CDR1 SGHNT, CDR2 YYREEE (reference sequence). The CDR3 length is 17 residues.

This clonotype was found once. The CDR3 protein is CASSFGSVTPHYEQYF. DNA for the CDR3: TGTGCCAGCAGCTTTGGTTCCGTTACACCCCACTACGAGCAGTACTTC. The rearrangement uses TRBV5-8 and TRBJ2-7, with unresolved D. This CDR3 is built from 16 residues. Trimming left V 2 bases short and J 3 bases short, with 18 bases between. CDR1 SGHTS and CDR2 YDEGEE come from the germline V gene.

The chain employs TRBV6-2 or TRBV6-3 and TRBJ2-3; 11 nucleotides line up with TRBD2. The germline CDR1 and CDR2 sequences are MNHEY and SVGEGT. The junction had 3 bases not matched to a gene; V was cut back by 2 bases and J by 2 bases. The CDR3 has 16 residues. The CDR3 region is CASSYLTSGVTDTQYF. DNA for the CDR3: TGTGCCAGCAGTTACCTGACTAGCGGGGTCACAGATACGCAGTATTTT.

The chain uses TRBV10-3 and TRBJ2-2; D not certain. Germline V gene lookup returns CDR1 ENHRY and CDR2 SYGVKD. V was pared by 4 bases and J by 2 bases, with 5 bases between. The CDR3 is 13 amino acids. CDR3 in DNA: TGTGCCATCAGTGGGGATAACACCGGGGAGCTGTTTTTT. This encodes CAISGDNTGELFF.

This clonotype appeared a few times. This chain links TRBV4-3 with TRBJ2-1, with 11 bases fitting TRBD1. V trimming: 0 bases; J trimming: 8 bases; junction bases outside the gene matches: 3. This CDR3 has 15 residues. In germline, CDR1 is LGHNA, CDR2 YSLEER. The CDR3 region is CASSQEDRGLDEQFF. CDR3 sequence (DNA): TGCGCCAGCAGCCAAGAGGACAGGGGGCTCGATGAGCAGTTCTTC.

V is TRBV28 and J is TRBJ2-7; a possible D gene is TRBD1 (6 bases). CDR3 length: 15 residues. The V end was cut by 1 base, the J end by 3 bases, with 13 bases between. Germline V CDR1 and CDR2: MDHEN, SYDVKM. The CDR3 DNA is TGTGCCAGCAGTTTATTTTATCACAGGGTCTACGAGCAGTACTTC. It specifies CASSLFYHRVYEQYF.